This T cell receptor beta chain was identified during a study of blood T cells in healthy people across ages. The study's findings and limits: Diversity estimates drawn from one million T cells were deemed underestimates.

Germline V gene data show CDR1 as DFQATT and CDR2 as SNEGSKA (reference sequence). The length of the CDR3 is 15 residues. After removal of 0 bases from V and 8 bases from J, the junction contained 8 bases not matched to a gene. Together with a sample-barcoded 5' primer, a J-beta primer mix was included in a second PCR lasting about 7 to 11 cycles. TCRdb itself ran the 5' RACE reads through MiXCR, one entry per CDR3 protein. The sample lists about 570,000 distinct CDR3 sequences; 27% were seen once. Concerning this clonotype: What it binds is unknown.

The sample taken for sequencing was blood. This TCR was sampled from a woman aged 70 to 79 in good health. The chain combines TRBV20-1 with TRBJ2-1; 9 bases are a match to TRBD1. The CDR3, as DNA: TGCAGTGCTAGAGAGACCGGGACAGGGCTCCATGAGCAGTTCTTC. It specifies CSARETGTGLHEQFF.